The rows below give T cell receptor beta chains drawn from one sample of a study of blood T cell repertoires in COVID-19. This table comes from immunoSEQ multiplex PCR, and its TCRdb copy is limited to in-frame clones, with some not included. The top ten clones hold over 6.5% of a sample with roughly 200,000 clones, approximately 80% of them seen once. Material: peripheral blood. The receptors derive from a woman aged 35 to 49 with COVID-19, enrolled during active disease. The CDR3 runs from the conserved cysteine through the conserved F or W.

v_call	j_call	cdr3_aa
TRBV5-1	TRBJ1-6	CASRTGVSPLHF
TRBV19	TRBJ2-6	CASSILRLGANVLTF
TRBV6-5	TRBJ2-7	CASSSLTGVIYEQYF
TRBV9	TRBJ1-2	CASSGRDILFGGYTF
TRBV7-9	TRBJ2-1	CASSSGLAIYNEQFF
TRBV24-1	TRBJ1-2	CATSDSDRGGSYGYTF
TRBV2	TRBJ2-1	CASSFSGLAGVYNEQFF
TRBV7-7	TRBJ2-5	CASSLNGRRSQETQYF
TRBV9	TRBJ2-3	CASSVHSGQGPDTQYF
TRBV11-2	TRBJ2-3	CASSSGTGGPRAQYF
TRBV19	TRBJ1-1	CASSRGTVTEAFF
TRBV12-5	TRBJ1-2	CASGFRTGELYGYTF
TRBV28	TRBJ1-5	CASSTLREPQHF
TRBV2	TRBJ1-4	CASRHDSATNEKLFF
TRBV12-5	TRBJ2-3	CASGDSPRTDTQYF
TRBV6-5	TRBJ2-3	CASSLTSGTDTQYF
TRBV9	TRBJ2-1	CASSGRGQFF
TRBV29-1	TRBJ2-1	CSVDAADYNEQFF
TRBV5-4	TRBJ2-5	CASSLGGKETQYF
TRBV11-2	TRBJ1-1	CASCRGLMNTEAFF
TRBV6-5	TRBJ2-2	CASRGTSDTGELFF
TRBV15	TRBJ1-2	CATSREQGPYGYTF
TRBV6-5	TRBJ1-5	CASRQGVYSNQPQHF
TRBV5-4	TRBJ1-2	CASSLDQGNYGYTF
TRBV5-4	TRBJ1-2	CASSLNSQGGAGYTF
TRBV25-1	TRBJ1-1	CATKKGEGLEAFF
TRBV6-5	TRBJ2-1	CASIRLAGVSEQFF
TRBV7-6	TRBJ2-1	CASSSPNLAGVVNEQFF
TRBV7-2	TRBJ2-5	CASSLATSGRTQETQYF
TRBV5-6	TRBJ2-5	CASSLDFFKETQYF
TRBV27	TRBJ2-7	CASSSGGYEQYF
TRBV7-9	TRBJ1-2	CASSKRGQGIPYGYTF
TRBV6-5	TRBJ2-2	CASIPSTGLLGELFF
TRBV19	TRBJ2-5	CASSNHGAETQYF
TRBV27	TRBJ2-7	CASRPGLAGAYEQYF
TRBV7-3	TRBJ1-1	CASSLLPAGTEAFF
TRBV7-9	TRBJ2-7	CASSPLSGEQYF